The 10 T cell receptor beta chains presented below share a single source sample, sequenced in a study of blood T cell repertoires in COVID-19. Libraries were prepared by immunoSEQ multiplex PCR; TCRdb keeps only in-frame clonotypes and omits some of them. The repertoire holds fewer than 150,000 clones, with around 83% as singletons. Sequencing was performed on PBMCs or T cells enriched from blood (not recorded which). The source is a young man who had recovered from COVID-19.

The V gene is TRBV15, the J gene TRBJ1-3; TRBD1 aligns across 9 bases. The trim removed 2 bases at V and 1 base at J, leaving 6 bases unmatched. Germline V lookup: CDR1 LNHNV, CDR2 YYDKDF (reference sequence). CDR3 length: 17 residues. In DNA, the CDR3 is TGTGCCACCAGCAGAAGGGAACAGGGGGCATCTGGAAACACCATATATTTT. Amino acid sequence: CATSRREQGASGNTIYF.

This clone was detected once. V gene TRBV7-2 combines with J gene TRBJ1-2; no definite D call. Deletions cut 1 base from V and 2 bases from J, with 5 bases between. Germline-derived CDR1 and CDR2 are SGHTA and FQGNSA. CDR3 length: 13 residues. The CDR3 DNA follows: TGTGCCAGCAGCTTAGACAAAAACTATGGCTACACCTTC. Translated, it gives CASSLDKNYGYTF.

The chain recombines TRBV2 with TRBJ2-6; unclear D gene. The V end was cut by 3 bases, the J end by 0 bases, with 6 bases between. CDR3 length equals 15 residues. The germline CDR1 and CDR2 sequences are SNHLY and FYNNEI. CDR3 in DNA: TGTGCCAGCAGTGAGGAGCGCTCTGGGGCCAACGTCCTGACTTTC. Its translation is CASSEERSGANVLTF. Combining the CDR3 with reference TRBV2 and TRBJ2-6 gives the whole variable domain EPEVTQTPSHQVTQMGQEVILRCVPISNHLYFYWYRQILGQKVEFLVSFYNNEISEKSEIFDDQFSVERPDGSNFTLKIRSTKLEDSAMYFCASSEERSGANVLTFGAGSRLTVL.

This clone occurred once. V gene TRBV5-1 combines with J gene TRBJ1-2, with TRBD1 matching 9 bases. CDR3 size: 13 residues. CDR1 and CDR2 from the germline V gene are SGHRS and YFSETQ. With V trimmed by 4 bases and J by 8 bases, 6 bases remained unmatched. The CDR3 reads CASSKDRGKGYTF. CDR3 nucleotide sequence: TGCGCCAGCAGCAAAGACAGGGGGAAGGGCTACACCTTC.

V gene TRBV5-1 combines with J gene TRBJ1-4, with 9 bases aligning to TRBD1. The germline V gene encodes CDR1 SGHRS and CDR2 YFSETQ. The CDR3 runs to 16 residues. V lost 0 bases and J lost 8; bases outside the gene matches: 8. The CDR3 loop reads CASSLGTGGAPEKLFF. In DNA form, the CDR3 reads TGCGCCAGCAGCTTGGGAACAGGGGGCGCCCCCGAAAAACTGTTTTTT.

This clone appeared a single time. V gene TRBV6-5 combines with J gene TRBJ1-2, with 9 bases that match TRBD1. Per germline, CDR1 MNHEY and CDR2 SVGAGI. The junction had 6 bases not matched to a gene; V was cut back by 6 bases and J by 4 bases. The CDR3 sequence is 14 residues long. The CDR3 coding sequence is TGTGCCAGCAGCCCGGGACAGGGCCCCTATGGCTACACCTTC. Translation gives CASSPGQGPYGYTF.

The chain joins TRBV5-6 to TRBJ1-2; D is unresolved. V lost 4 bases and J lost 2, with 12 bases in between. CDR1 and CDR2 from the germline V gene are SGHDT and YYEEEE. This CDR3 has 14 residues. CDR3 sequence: CASSPTPGNYGYTF. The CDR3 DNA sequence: TGTGCCAGCAGCCCGACTCCCGGGAACTATGGCTACACCTTC.

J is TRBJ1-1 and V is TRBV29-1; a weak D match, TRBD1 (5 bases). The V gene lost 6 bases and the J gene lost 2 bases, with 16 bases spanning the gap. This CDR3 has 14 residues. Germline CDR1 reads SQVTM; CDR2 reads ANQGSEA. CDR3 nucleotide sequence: TGCAGCGTCAACCCAGGGTCTGGTAACACTGAAGCTTTCTTT. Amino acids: CSVNPGSGNTEAFF.

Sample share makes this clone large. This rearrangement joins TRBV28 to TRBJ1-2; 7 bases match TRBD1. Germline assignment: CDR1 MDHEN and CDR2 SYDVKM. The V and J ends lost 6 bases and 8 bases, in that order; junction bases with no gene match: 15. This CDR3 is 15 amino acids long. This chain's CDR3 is CASRRDRQGTGGYTF. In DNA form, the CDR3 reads TGTGCCAGCAGGCGGGATCGACAGGGAACGGGAGGCTACACCTTC.

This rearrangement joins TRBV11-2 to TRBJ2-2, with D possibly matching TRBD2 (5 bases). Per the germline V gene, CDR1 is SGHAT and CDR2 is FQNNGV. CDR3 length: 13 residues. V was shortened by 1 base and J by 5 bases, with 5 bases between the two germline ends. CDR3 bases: TGTGCCAGCAGCTTAGCGGGGACCGGGGAGCTGTTTTTT. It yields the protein CASSLAGTGELFF. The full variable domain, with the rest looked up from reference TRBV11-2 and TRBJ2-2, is EAGVAQSPRYKIIEKRQSVAFWCNPISGHATLYWYQQILGQGPKLLIQFQNNGVVDDSQLPKDRFSAERLKGVDSTLKIQPAKLEDSAVYLCASSLAGTGELFFGEGSRLTVL.